Reported below is one T cell receptor beta chain. Its antigen is currently unknown. Making the TCR beta cDNA relied on 5'RACE template switching with UMIs. After re-calling the 5' RACE reads, TCRdb lists one entry per CDR3 protein, DNA absent. The sample table includes roughly 430,000 distinct CDR3 sequences. This sample is drawn from a study of T cells expressing NK-cell markers. In the study overall: HCMV seropositivity characterized most of the eight sequenced donors, and seronegativity one. Whole-study findings and limits: Evidence did not settle whether expanded NKG2C+ T cell clones targeted HCMV. There were a handful of donors in whom these clonotypes also led the CD3+CD56-NKG2C+ fraction.

The CDR3 runs to 19 residues. The germline V gene has CDR1 LGHNA and CDR2 YSLEER. The chain combines TRBV4-3 with TRBJ2-7; with no DNA, the TCRdb D assignment of TRBD2 cannot be verified. The sequence was obtained from a woman aged 18-70 years in good health. Sequences were obtained from blood T cells: a sorted CD56 or NKG2C T cell subset, CD4+ or CD8+ T cells, or bulk PBMC T cells (not recorded which). CDR3 region: CASSQDWRTSGRLAYEQYF.